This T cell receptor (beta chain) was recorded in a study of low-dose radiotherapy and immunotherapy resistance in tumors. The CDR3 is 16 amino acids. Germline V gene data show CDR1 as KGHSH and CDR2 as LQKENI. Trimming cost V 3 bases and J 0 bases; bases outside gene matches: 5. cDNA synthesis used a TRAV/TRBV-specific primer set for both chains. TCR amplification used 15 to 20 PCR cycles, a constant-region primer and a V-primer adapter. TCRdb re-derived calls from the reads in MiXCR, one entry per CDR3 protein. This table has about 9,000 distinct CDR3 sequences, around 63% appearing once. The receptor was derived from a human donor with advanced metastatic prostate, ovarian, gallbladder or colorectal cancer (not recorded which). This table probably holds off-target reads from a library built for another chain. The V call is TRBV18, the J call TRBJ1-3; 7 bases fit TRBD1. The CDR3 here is CASSPSGGNSGNTIYF. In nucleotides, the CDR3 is TGTGCCAGCTCACCGTCAGGGGGAAACTCTGGAAACACCATATATTTT.